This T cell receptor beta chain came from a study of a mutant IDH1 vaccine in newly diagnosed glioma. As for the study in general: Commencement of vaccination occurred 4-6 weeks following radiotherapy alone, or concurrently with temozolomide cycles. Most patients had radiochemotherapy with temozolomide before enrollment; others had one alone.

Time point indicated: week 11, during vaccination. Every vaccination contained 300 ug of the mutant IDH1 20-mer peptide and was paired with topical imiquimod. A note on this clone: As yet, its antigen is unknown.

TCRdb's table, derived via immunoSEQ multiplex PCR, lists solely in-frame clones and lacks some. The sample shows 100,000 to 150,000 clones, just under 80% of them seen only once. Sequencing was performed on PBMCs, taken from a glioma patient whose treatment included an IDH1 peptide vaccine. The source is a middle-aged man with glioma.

The CDR3 DNA reads as TGCAGCGTTCTGACAGGGTCCTCCTACGAGCAGTACTTC. As protein: CSVLTGSSYEQYF. The chain joins TRBV29-1 to TRBJ2-7; 7 positions match TRBD1. The CDR3 extends over 13 amino acids. Germline trimming cut 5 bases from V and 0 bases from J; bases unmatched to any gene: 4. CDR1 is SQVTM, CDR2 ANQGSEA, per germline.